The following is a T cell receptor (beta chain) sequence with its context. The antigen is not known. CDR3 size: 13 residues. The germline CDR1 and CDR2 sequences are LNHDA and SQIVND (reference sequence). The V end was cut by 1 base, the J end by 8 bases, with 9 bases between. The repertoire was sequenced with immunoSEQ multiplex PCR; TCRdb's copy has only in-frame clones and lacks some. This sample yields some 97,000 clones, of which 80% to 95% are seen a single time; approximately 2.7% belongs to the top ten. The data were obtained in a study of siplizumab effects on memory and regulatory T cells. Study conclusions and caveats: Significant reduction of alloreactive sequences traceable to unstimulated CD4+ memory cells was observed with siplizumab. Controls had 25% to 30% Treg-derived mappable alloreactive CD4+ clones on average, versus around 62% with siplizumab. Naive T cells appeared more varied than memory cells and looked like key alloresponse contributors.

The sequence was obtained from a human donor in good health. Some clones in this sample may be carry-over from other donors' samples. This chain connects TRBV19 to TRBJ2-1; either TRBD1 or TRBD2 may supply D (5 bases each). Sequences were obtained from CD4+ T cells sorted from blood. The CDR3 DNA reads TGTGCCAGTAGTATAGCAGTGGGGGATGAGCAGTTCTTC. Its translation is CASSIAVGDEQFF.